The next 15 T cell receptor beta chains were all read from a single sample in a study of shared clonotypes between healthy human individuals. Repertoires were generated with immunoSEQ multiplex PCR, while TCRdb's copy carries only in-frame clones and drops some. The table records hundreds of thousands of clones, around three quarters of them present only once. The sample taken for sequencing was PBMCs. All receptors come from a woman between 40 and 55 years old in good health. Some clones in this sample may be carry-over from other donors' samples.

The rearrangement uses TRBV28 and TRBJ2-7; 12 nucleotides align to TRBD2. The germline V gene has CDR1 MDHEN and CDR2 SYDVKM. CDR3 length equals 15 residues. With V trimmed by 5 bases and J by 2 bases, 4 bases remained unmatched. The CDR3 DNA reads TGTGCCAGCAGTCAAAGACTAGCGGGAGCCTACGAGCAGTACTTC. It translates to CASSQRLAGAYEQYF.

The chain couples TRBV5-1 to TRBJ2-7, with TRBD1 identical over 7 bases. V dropped 3 bases and J dropped 1; count of bases not matched to a gene: 16. The germline CDR1 and CDR2 sequences are SGHRS and YFSETQ. CDR3 length equals 18 residues. CDR3 in amino acids: CASSWVPVNRDSSYEQYF. Here the CDR3 DNA reads TGCGCCAGCAGCTGGGTCCCCGTTAACCGGGACAGTTCCTACGAGCAGTACTTC.

This sequence joins TRBV5-1 and TRBJ1-5; tentative D call: TRBD1 (5 bases). Germline CDR1 reads SGHRS; CDR2 reads YFSETQ. The CDR3 covers 16 residues. The germline V and J ends were trimmed by 1 base and 0 bases, with 11 bases remaining between them. The CDR3 region has the DNA TGCGCCAGCAGCTTGACAGGTAGTTTTAGCAATCAGCCCCAGCATTTT. This translates into CASSLTGSFSNQPQHF. The full variable domain, rest sourced from reference TRBV5-1 and TRBJ1-5, is KAGVTQTPRYLIKTRGQQVTLSCSPISGHRSVSWYQQTPGQGLQFLFEYFSETQRNKGNFPGRFSGRQFSNSRSEMNVSTLELGDSALYLCASSLTGSFSNQPQHFGDGTRLSIL.

The V and J genes are TRBV18 and TRBJ2-4, with unresolved D. The germline V and J ends were trimmed by 0 bases and 3 bases, with 12 bases remaining between them. Germline assignment: CDR1 KGHSH and CDR2 LQKENI. The CDR3 runs to 16 residues. CDR3 in amino acids: CASSPPSGRNKNIQYF. In DNA form, the CDR3 reads TGTGCCAGCTCACCACCTTCGGGCAGGAACAAAAACATTCAGTACTTC. The variable domain in full, completed from reference TRBV18 and TRBJ2-4, reads NAGVMQNPRHLVRRRGQEARLRCSPMKGHSHVYWYRQLPEEGLKFMVYLQKENIIDESGMPKERFSAEFPKEGPSILRIQQVVRGDSAAYFCASSPPSGRNKNIQYFGAGTRLSVL.

This sequence joins TRBV7-9 and TRBJ1-1; D remains unclear. The ends were cut back, 5 bases at V and 2 bases at J, with 15 bases in the middle. Germline V CDR1 and CDR2: SEHNR, FQNEAQ (reference sequence). This CDR3 is 15 amino acids long. The CDR3 here is CASSQNSGFNTEAFF. The CDR3 DNA is TGTGCCAGCAGCCAAAATAGTGGTTTCAACACTGAAGCTTTCTTT.

V usage is TRBV5-1 and J usage is TRBJ2-1; D not certain. The CDR3 length is 15 residues. Germline assignment: CDR1 SGHRS and CDR2 YFSETQ. The V and J ends lost 0 bases and 3 bases respectively, with 10 bases between them. The CDR3: CASSLVSNDYNEQFF. CDR3 nucleotide sequence: TGCGCCAGCAGCTTGGTCAGTAATGACTACAATGAGCAGTTCTTC.

CDR3: CASSLRVTTTNEKLFF. The CDR3 DNA reads as TGTGCCAGCAGTTTACGTGTTACAACAACTAATGAAAAACTGTTTTTT. This rearrangement joins TRBV27 to TRBJ1-4; D uncertain. Deletions cut 2 bases from V and 0 bases from J, with 10 bases between. The CDR3 loop spans 16 amino acids. Germline lookup yields CDR1 MNHEY and CDR2 SMNVEV (reference sequence).

The chain uses TRBV11-2 and TRBJ1-1; no clear D gene. The CDR3 loop spans 13 amino acids. Germline values: CDR1 SGHAT, CDR2 FQNNGV. Trimming took off 11 bases at V and 2 bases at J, with 15 bases between the two ends. The CDR3 sequence is CACGERGNTEAFF. The CDR3 DNA reads TGTGCCTGCGGGGAACGGGGTAACACTGAAGCTTTCTTT.

This chain uses TRBV29-1 with TRBJ2-7, with 11 bases fitting TRBD2. Per germline, CDR1 SQVTM and CDR2 ANQGSEA. The CDR3 covers 13 residues. J gave up 6 bases and V 7 bases, and 8 bases lay outside the gene matches. The CDR3 sequence is CSGTSGGLVEQYF. For the CDR3, the DNA is TGCAGCGGAACTAGCGGGGGTTTGGTCGAGCAGTACTTC.

The chain carries TRBV18 and TRBJ2-2, with 9 nucleotides matching TRBD2. Germline values: CDR1 KGHSH, CDR2 LQKENI. The length of the CDR3 is 16 residues. Trimming cost V 3 bases and J 4 bases; bases outside gene matches: 6. The CDR3 reads CASSPIAGVGTGELFF. The CDR3 DNA sequence: TGTGCCAGCTCACCCATAGCGGGAGTCGGCACCGGGGAGCTGTTTTTT.

The V call is TRBV7-2, the J call TRBJ2-1, with D maybe TRBD2 (5 bases). V lost 1 base to trimming and J lost 4 bases, with 8 bases between them. Germline V CDR1 and CDR2: SGHTA, FQGNSA. This CDR3 spans 14 amino acids. This CDR3 is CASSLVGEYNEQFF. The CDR3 coding sequence is TGTGCCAGCAGCTTAGTGGGAGAGTACAATGAGCAGTTCTTC.

This chain links TRBV10-1 with TRBJ2-7; 9 nucleotides agree with TRBD1. J lost 4 bases, V lost 3 bases, and 4 bases had no gene match. CDR3 length: 14 residues. Looked up from germline, CDR1 is WNHNN and CDR2 is SYGVQD (reference sequence). As DNA, the CDR3 is TGCGCCAGCAGTGATGGGACAGGGCTTTACGAGCAGTACTTC. Amino acid sequence: CASSDGTGLYEQYF.

V and J are TRBV2 and TRBJ2-5, with 7 bases identical to TRBD2. The CDR3 totals 15 residues. The ends lost 9 bases at V and 0 bases at J; junction bases unmatched: 10. CDR1 SNHLY and CDR2 FYNNEI come from the germline V gene. The CDR3 is CASHRTRSDQETQYF. The CDR3 DNA follows: TGTGCCAGTCACCGGACTAGGTCAGACCAAGAGACCCAGTACTTC.

V is TRBV6-5 and J is TRBJ2-6; possibly TRBD2 for D (5 bases). This CDR3 is built from 15 residues. Germline values: CDR1 MNHEY, CDR2 SVGAGI. V lost 5 bases and J lost 0, with 8 bases in between. CDR3 sequence reads: CASSPDYSGANVLTF. The CDR3 coding sequence is TGTGCCAGCAGTCCCGACTACTCTGGGGCCAACGTCCTGACTTTC.

CDR3 loop: CASSLGAGSETQYF. The CDR3 bases are TGTGCCAGCAGCTTAGGGGCGGGATCGGAGACCCAGTACTTC. The chain couples TRBV7-2 to TRBJ2-5; tentative D call: TRBD2 (6 bases). Germline CDR1 reads SGHTA; CDR2 reads FQGNSA. CDR3 length equals 14 residues. The ends were cut back, 1 base at V and 5 bases at J, with 11 bases in the middle.